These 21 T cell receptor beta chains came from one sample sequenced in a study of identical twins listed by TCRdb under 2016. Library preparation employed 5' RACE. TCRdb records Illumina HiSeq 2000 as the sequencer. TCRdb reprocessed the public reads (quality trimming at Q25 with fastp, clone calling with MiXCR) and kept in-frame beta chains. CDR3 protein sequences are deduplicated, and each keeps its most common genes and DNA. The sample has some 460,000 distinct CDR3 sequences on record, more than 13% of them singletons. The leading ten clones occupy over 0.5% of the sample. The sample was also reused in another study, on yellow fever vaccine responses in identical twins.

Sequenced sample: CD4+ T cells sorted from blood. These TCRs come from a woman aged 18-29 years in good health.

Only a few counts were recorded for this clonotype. DNA for the CDR3: TGCGCCAGCATAGCAGGCTCTGGGGATACGCAGTATTTT. This codes for CASIAGSGDTQYF. This chain connects TRBV10-1 to TRBJ2-3; D is unresolved. Trimming removed 7 bases at V and 6 bases at J, with 14 bases between. CDR1 WNHNN and CDR2 SYGVQD come from the germline V gene (reference sequence). The CDR3 sequence is 13 residues long.

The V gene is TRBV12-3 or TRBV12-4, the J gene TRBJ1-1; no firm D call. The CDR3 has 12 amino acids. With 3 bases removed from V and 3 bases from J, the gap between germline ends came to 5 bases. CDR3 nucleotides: TGTGCCAGCAGTTTTGTGGACACTGAAGCTTTCTTT. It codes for CASSFVDTEAFF.

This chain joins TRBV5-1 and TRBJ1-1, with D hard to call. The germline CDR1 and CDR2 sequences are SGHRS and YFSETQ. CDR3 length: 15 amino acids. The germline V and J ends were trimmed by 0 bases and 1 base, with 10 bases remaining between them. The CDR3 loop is CASSLVGRPNTEAFF. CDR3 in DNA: TGCGCCAGCAGCTTGGTGGGCAGACCGAACACTGAAGCTTTCTTT.

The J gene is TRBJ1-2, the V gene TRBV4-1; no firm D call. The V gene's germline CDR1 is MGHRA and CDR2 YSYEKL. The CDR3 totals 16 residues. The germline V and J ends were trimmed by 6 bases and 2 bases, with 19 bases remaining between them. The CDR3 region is CASRNRVTPGNYGYTF. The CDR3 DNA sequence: TGCGCCAGCAGAAATAGAGTTACTCCCGGGAACTATGGCTACACCTTC.

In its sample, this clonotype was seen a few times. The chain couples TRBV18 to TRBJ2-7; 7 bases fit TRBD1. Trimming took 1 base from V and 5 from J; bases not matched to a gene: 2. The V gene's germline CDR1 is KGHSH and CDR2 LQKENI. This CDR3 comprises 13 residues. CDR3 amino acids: CASSPQGAHEQYF. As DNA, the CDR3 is TGTGCCAGCTCACCACAGGGGGCCCACGAGCAGTACTTC.

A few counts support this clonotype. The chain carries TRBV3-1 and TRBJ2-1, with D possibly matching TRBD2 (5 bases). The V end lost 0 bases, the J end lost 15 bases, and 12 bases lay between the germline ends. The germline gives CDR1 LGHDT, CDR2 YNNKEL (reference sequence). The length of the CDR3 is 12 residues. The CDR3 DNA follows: TGTGCCAGCAGCCAAGAAGCCCGGGGTCTGTTCTTC. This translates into CASSQEARGLFF.

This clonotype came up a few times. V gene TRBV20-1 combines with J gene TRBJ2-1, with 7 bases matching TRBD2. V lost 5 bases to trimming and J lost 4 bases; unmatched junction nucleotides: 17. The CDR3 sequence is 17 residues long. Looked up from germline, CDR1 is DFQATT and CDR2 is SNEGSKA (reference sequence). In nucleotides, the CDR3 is TGCAGTGCTCAGATGACCGCGCGGGAGCTGCGATACAATGAGCAGTTCTTC. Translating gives CSAQMTARELRYNEQFF.

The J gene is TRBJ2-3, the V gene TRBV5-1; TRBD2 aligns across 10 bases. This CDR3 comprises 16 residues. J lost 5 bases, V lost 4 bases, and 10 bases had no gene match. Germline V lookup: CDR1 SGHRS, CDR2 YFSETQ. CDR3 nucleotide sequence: TGCGCCAGCAGCCTGGAAGCGGGAGGGCCGTTAGATACGCAGTATTTT. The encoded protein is CASSLEAGGPLDTQYF.

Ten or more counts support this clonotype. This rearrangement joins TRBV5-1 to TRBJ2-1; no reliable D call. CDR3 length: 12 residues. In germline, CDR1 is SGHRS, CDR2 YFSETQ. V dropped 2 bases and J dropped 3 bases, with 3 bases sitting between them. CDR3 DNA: TGCGCCAGCAGCTTTGACTACAATGAGCAGTTCTTC. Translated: CASSFDYNEQFF.

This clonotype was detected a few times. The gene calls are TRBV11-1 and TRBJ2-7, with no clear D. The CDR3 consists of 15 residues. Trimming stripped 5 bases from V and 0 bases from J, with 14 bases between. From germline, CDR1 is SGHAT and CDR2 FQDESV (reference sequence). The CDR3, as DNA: TGTGCCAGCAGCAAGAAGATCGGTTCCTCCTACGAGCAGTACTTC. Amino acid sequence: CASSKKIGSSYEQYF.

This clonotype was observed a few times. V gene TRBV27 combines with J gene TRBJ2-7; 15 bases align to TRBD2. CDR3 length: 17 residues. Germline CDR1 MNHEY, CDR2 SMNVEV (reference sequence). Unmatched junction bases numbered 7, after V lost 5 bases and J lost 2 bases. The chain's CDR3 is CASSPRTSGRAAYEQYF. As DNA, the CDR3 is TGTGCCAGCAGTCCTCGGACTAGCGGGAGGGCCGCCTACGAGCAGTACTTC.

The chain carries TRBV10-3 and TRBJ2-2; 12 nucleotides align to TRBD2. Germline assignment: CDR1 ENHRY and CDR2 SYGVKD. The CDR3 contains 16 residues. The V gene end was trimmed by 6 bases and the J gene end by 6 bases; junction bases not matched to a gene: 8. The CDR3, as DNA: TGTGCCATCAGACCACGGACTAGCGGGAAGGCCGGGGAGCTGTTTTTT. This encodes CAIRPRTSGKAGELFF.

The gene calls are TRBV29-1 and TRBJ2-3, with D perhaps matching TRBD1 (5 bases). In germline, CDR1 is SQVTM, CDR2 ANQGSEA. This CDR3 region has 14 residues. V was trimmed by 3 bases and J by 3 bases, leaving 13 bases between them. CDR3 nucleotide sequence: TGCAGCGTTGAGCAGGGTATGGCGACAGATACGCAGTATTTT. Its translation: CSVEQGMATDTQYF.

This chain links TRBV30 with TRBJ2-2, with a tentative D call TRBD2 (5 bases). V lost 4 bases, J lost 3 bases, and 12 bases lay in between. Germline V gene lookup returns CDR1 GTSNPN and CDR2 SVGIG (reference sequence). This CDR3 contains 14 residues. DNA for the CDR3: TGTGCCTGGACTAACGGACTCCACACCGGGGAGCTGTTTTTT. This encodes CAWTNGLHTGELFF.

The CDR3 spells CASSLGDRKRVDTQYF. The DNA of the CDR3 is TGCGCCAGCAGCTTGGGGGACAGGAAAAGAGTGGATACGCAGTATTTT. This chain links TRBV5-1 with TRBJ2-3; 8 bases are a match to TRBD1. Germline values: CDR1 SGHRS, CDR2 YFSETQ. The CDR3 spans 16 residues. The junction had 9 bases not matched to a gene; V was cut back by 0 bases and J by 6 bases.

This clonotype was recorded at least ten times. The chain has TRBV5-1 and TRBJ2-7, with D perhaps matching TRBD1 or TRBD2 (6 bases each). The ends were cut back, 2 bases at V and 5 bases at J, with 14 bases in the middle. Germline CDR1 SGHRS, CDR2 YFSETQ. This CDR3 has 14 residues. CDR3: CASSLGGKPHEQYF. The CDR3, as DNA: TGCGCCAGCAGCTTAGGGGGGAAACCCCACGAGCAGTACTTC.

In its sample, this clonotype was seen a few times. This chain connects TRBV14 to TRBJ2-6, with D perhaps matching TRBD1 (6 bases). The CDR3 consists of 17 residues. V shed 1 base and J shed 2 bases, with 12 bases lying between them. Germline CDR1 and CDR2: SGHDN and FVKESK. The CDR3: CASSQVTGTTGANVLTF. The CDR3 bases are TGTGCCAGCAGCCAAGTTACAGGGACCACTGGGGCCAACGTCCTGACTTTC. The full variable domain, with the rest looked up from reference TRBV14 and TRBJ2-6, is EAGVTQFPSHSVIEKGQTVTLRCDPISGHDNLYWYRRVMGKEIKFLLHFVKESKQDESGMPNNRFLAERTGGTYSTLKVQPAELEDSGVYFCASSQVTGTTGANVLTFGAGSRLTVL.

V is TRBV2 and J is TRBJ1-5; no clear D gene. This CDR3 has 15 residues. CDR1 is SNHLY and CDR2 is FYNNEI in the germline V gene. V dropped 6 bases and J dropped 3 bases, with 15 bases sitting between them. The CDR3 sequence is CASSISGQLNQPQHF. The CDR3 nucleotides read TGTGCCAGCAGCATAAGTGGCCAACTCAATCAGCCCCAGCATTTT.

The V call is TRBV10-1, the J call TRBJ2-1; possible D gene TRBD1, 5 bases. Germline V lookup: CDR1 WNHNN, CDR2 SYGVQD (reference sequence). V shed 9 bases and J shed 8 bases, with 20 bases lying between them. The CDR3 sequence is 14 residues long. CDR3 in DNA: TGCGCCAGTCAACAGGCCCGGCTAGGGTATGAGCAGTTCTTC. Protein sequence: CASQQARLGYEQFF.

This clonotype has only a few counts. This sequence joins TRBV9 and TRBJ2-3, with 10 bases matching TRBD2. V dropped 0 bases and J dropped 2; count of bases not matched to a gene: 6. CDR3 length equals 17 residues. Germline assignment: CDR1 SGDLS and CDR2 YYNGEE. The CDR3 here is CASSVEAGGVYTDTQYF. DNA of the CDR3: TGTGCCAGCAGCGTAGAAGCGGGGGGGGTATACACAGATACGCAGTATTTT.

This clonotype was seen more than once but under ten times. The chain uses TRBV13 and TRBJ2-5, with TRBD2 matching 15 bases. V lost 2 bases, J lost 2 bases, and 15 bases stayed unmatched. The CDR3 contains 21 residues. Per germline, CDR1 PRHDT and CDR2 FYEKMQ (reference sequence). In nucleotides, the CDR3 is TGTGCCAGCAGCTTAATGTTTCCAGGACTAGCGGGGGGGAGGGATCAAGAGACCCAGTACTTC. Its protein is CASSLMFPGLAGGRDQETQYF.